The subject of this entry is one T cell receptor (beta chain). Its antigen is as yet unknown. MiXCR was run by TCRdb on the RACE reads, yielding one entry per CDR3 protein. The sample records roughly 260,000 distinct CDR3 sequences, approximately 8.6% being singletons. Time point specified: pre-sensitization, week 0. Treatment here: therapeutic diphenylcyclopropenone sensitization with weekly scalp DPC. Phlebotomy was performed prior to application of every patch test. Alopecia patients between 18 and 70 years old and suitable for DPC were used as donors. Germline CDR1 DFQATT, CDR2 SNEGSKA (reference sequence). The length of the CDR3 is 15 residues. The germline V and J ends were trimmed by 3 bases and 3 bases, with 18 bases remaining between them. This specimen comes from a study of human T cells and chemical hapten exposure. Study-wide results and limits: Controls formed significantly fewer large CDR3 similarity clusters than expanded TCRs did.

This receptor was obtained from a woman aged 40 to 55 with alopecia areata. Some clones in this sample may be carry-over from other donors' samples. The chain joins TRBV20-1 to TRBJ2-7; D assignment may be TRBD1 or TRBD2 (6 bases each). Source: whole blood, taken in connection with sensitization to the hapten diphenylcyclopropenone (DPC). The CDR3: CSARDEGGKLYEQYF. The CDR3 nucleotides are TGCAGTGCTAGGGACGAGGGGGGAAAACTCTACGAGCAGTACTTC.